These 17 T cell receptor beta chains came from one sample sequenced in a study of CD8+ T cells in alopecia areata. Treatment: oral pan-JAK inhibitor, 5-10 mg twice daily. Once RNA had been extracted, it was reverse transcribed into cDNA to act as the sequencing template. Clones were read by immunoSEQ multiplex PCR, and TCRdb kept only the in-frame ones, dropping some. Counted here are 150,000 to 200,000 clones, roughly 62% occurring once; the ten biggest clones make up roughly 12%. This specimen consisted of CD8+ T cells sorted from blood, obtained at week 24, from a patient treated with tofacitinib. These receptors were obtained from a human donor with alopecia areata.

This clone was counted a single time. This chain joins TRBV25-1 and TRBJ1-3; 7 bases map to TRBD1. From germline, CDR1 is MGHDK and CDR2 SYGVNS. Trimming took 9 bases from V and 14 from J; bases not matched to a gene: 10. This CDR3 has 11 amino acids. The CDR3 nucleotides are TGTGCCAGTTCGTACGGGACAGTTTTATATTTT. Translation gives CASSYGTVLYF.

The chain joins TRBV5-1 to TRBJ1-5; a weak D match, TRBD1 (6 bases). This CDR3 region has 14 residues. Germline CDR1 and CDR2: SGHRS and YFSETQ. Trimming left V 4 bases short and J 0 bases short, with 8 bases between. The CDR3 here is CASSEDSSNQPQHF. The CDR3, as DNA: TGCGCCAGCAGCGAGGACAGTAGCAATCAGCCCCAGCATTTT.

This clone was counted a few times. The CDR3 is CASSLASTGSTIYF. CDR3 coding DNA: TGTGCCAGCAGCTTAGCCTCAACAGGGAGCACCATATATTTT. V is TRBV7-6 and J is TRBJ1-3, with D possibly being TRBD1 (6 bases). The CDR3 loop spans 14 amino acids. Germline CDR1 reads SGHVS; CDR2 reads FNYEAQ. V lost 0 bases and J lost 9, with 12 bases in between.

V is TRBV7-9 and J is TRBJ2-1, with D tentatively TRBD2 (6 bases). The CDR3 is 14 amino acids. Per the germline V gene, CDR1 is SEHNR and CDR2 is FQNEAQ (reference sequence). V gave up 5 bases and J gave up 7 bases, with 15 bases separating them. The CDR3 spells CASSAGSWLNEQFF. The CDR3 bases are TGTGCCAGCAGCGCGGGGAGTTGGCTAAATGAGCAGTTCTTC.

This chain uses TRBV27 with TRBJ1-1; 7 bases line up with TRBD1. CDR3 length equals 13 residues. After removal of 11 bases from V and 5 bases from J, the junction contained 11 bases not matched to a gene. Germline values: CDR1 MNHEY, CDR2 SMNVEV (reference sequence). The CDR3 DNA reads as TGTGCCGCGAGTACAGGGGTGAGGACTGAAGCTTTCTTT. Protein: CAASTGVRTEAFF.

The CDR3 reads CASSLGRNRGGGYTF. The CDR3 bases are TGTGCCAGCAGCTTAGGCCGAAACAGGGGCGGCGGCTACACCTTC. The chain employs TRBV7-8 and TRBJ1-2; 7 bases agree with TRBD1. The germline V gene has CDR1 SGHVS and CDR2 FQNEAQ. V trimming: 1 base; J trimming: 8 bases; junction bases outside the gene matches: 10. This CDR3 comprises 15 residues.

The genes are TRBV4-2 and TRBJ1-5, with D possibly being TRBD1 (5 bases). Trimming removed 0 bases from V and 4 bases from J, with 10 bases in between. Germline CDR1 reads LGHNA; CDR2 reads YNFKEQ. The CDR3 extends over 15 amino acids. The CDR3 bases are TGTGCCAGCAGCCAAGAAGGGACGGAAAATCAGCCCCAGCATTTT. It is translated as CASSQEGTENQPQHF.

This clone has a handful of counts. The V call is TRBV7-9, the J call TRBJ2-3; TRBD2 aligns across 8 bases. The junction had 6 bases not matched to a gene; V was cut back by 4 bases and J by 0 bases. CDR1 and CDR2 from the germline V gene are SEHNR and FQNEAQ (reference sequence). This CDR3 region has 16 residues. The DNA for the CDR3 is TGTGCCAGCAGCTCGCCACTAGCGGAAAGCACAGATACGCAGTATTTT. This codes for CASSSPLAESTDTQYF.

J is TRBJ1-1 and V is TRBV27; D is uncertain. The V end was cut by 5 bases, the J end by 2 bases, with 9 bases between. The CDR3 loop spans 13 amino acids. The V gene's germline CDR1 is MNHEY and CDR2 SMNVEV (reference sequence). CDR3 amino acids: CASSAGVNTEAFF. The CDR3 DNA sequence: TGTGCCAGCAGTGCCGGGGTTAACACTGAAGCTTTCTTT.

V gene TRBV27 combines with J gene TRBJ2-5; the match to TRBD1 covers 8 bases. The V and J ends lost 2 bases and 6 bases, in that order; junction bases with no gene match: 5. The germline CDR1 and CDR2 sequences are MNHEY and SMNVEV (reference sequence). CDR3 length equals 14 residues. In DNA, the CDR3 is TGTGCCAGCAGTTTAGGACAGGGCATACAGACCCAGTACTTC. It specifies CASSLGQGIQTQYF.

There are a few counts of this clone. This sample includes further DNA sequences coding for the same CDR3. This chain uses TRBV9 with TRBJ1-1; no definite D call. The germline CDR1 and CDR2 sequences are SGDLS and YYNGEE. This CDR3 has 12 residues. Trimming pared 4 bases from V and 4 bases from J, leaving 8 bases between. The CDR3 sequence is CASSSGGTEAFF. The CDR3 DNA reads TGTGCCAGCAGCTCCGGTGGCACTGAAGCTTTCTTT.

The chain has TRBV30 and TRBJ1-4; no clear D gene. The germline gives CDR1 GTSNPN, CDR2 SVGIG (reference sequence). The CDR3 consists of 10 residues. With 5 bases removed from V and 8 bases from J, the gap between germline ends came to 6 bases. In DNA, the CDR3 is TGTGCCTGGTCGCGGGAAAAACTGTTTTTT. It encodes CAWSREKLFF.

This clone has more than one count but fewer than ten. The chain links TRBV29-1 to TRBJ2-7; maybe TRBD1 (6 bases). Germline-derived CDR1 and CDR2 are SQVTM and ANQGSEA. CDR3 length equals 13 residues. The V and J ends lost 6 bases and 2 bases respectively, with 14 bases between them. CDR3 sequence reads: CSVPGTTTYEQYF. The CDR3 coding sequence is TGCAGCGTCCCCGGGACAACAACCTACGAGCAGTACTTC.

This clone has only a few counts. The chain uses TRBV7-7 and TRBJ2-1; D is unclear. The ends were cut back, 5 bases at V and 5 bases at J, with 13 bases in the middle. Germline V gives CDR1 SSHAT, CDR2 FNYEAQ (reference sequence). CDR3 length: 14 amino acids. The CDR3 region is CASSRLETDNEQFF. In DNA, the CDR3 is TGTGCCAGCAGCCGACTTGAAACCGACAATGAGCAGTTCTTC.

The chain has TRBV7-9 and TRBJ2-1; D perhaps matches TRBD2 (6 bases). V was trimmed by 7 bases and J by 5 bases, leaving 9 bases between them. CDR3 size: 12 residues. The germline V gene has CDR1 SEHNR and CDR2 FQNEAQ (reference sequence). CDR3 protein: CASTGLNNEQFF. CDR3 nucleotides: TGTGCCAGCACGGGACTCAACAATGAGCAGTTCTTC. Based on the CDR3 plus reference TRBV7-9 and TRBJ2-1, the full variable domain is DTGVSQNPRHKITKRGQNVTFRCDPISEHNRLYWYRQTLGQGPEFLTYFQNEAQLEKSRLLSDRFSAERPKGSFSTLEIQRTEQGDSAMYLCASTGLNNEQFFGPGTRLTVL.

The chain has TRBV27 and TRBJ2-7; TRBD1 matches 9 bases. There are 15 residues in the CDR3. The germline V gene has CDR1 MNHEY and CDR2 SMNVEV (reference sequence). The trim removed 5 bases at V and 4 bases at J, leaving 9 bases unmatched. The CDR3 DNA follows: TGTGCCAGCAGTCGGAACCGGGACAGGGTTTACGAGCAGTACTTC. It yields the protein CASSRNRDRVYEQYF.

The chain recombines TRBV2 with TRBJ2-3, with TRBD1 identical over 9 bases. V trimming: 10 bases; J trimming: 4 bases; junction bases outside the gene matches: 12. The CDR3 spans 15 residues. Germline CDR1 is SNHLY and CDR2 is FYNNEI. CDR3 in amino acids: CATDDDRGLADTQYF. The CDR3, as DNA: TGTGCCACCGACGACGACAGGGGGTTGGCAGATACGCAGTATTTT.